A single sample is the source of the 4 T cell receptor beta chains below, sequenced in a study of T cell repertoires in cytomegalovirus infection. TCRdb re-called the reads through MiXCR, storing one row per CDR3 protein. The data contain under 200,000 distinct CDR3 sequences, over 15% of them singletons. Sequencing was done on a sample of CD8+ T cells from PBMCs. The receptors were sampled from a human donor in good health (CMV status not recorded). Some clones in this sample may be carry-over from other donors' samples.

This clonotype was counted many times. The CDR3 sequence is CASDAGDEQFF. The CDR3 region has the DNA TGTGCCAGCGATGCCGGCGATGAGCAGTTCTTC. The chain uses TRBV11-2 and TRBJ2-1, with D hard to call. Deletions cut 8 bases from V and 8 bases from J, with 10 bases between. The CDR3 extends over 11 amino acids. CDR1 is SGHAT and CDR2 is FQNNGV in the germline V gene. The full variable domain, completed using reference TRBV11-2 and TRBJ2-1, is EAGVAQSPRYKIIEKRQSVAFWCNPISGHATLYWYQQILGQGPKLLIQFQNNGVVDDSQLPKDRFSAERLKGVDSTLKIQPAKLEDSAVYLCASDAGDEQFFGPGTRLTVL.

In its sample, this clonotype was seen a few times. J is TRBJ2-2 and V is TRBV7-8; no reliable D call. This CDR3 contains 15 residues. Germline loops: CDR1 SGHVS, CDR2 FQNEAQ. V lost 2 bases, J lost 2 bases, and 9 bases lay in between. DNA of the CDR3: TGTGCCAGCAGCTTATCCGGACCAAACACCGGGGAGCTGTTTTTT. It specifies CASSLSGPNTGELFF.

This clonotype was seen ten or more times. The rearrangement uses TRBV7-9 and TRBJ1-2, with a possible D match to TRBD1 (5 bases). CDR3 length: 12 amino acids. CDR1 is SEHNR, CDR2 FQNEAQ, per germline (reference sequence). Trimming cost V 10 bases and J 4 bases, with 13 bases left between them. The CDR3 DNA follows: TGTGCCACTCGCCCTAGGGGCTATGGCTACACCTTC. This translates into CATRPRGYGYTF. Combining the CDR3 with reference TRBV7-9 and TRBJ1-2 gives the whole variable domain DTGVSQNPRHKITKRGQNVTFRCDPISEHNRLYWYRQTLGQGPEFLTYFQNEAQLEKSRLLSDRFSAERPKGSFSTLEIQRTEQGDSAMYLCATRPRGYGYTFGSGTRLTVV.

There are a few counts of this clonotype. The J gene is TRBJ2-3, the V gene TRBV5-4, with 11 nucleotides matching TRBD1. The CDR3 runs to 14 residues. Germline loops: CDR1 SGHNT, CDR2 YYREEE (reference sequence). V was clipped by 3 bases and J by 5 bases; unmatched bases: 2. The CDR3 sequence: CASSSGQGGDTQYF. CDR3 bases: TGTGCCAGCAGCTCGGGACAGGGGGGAGATACGCAGTATTTT.